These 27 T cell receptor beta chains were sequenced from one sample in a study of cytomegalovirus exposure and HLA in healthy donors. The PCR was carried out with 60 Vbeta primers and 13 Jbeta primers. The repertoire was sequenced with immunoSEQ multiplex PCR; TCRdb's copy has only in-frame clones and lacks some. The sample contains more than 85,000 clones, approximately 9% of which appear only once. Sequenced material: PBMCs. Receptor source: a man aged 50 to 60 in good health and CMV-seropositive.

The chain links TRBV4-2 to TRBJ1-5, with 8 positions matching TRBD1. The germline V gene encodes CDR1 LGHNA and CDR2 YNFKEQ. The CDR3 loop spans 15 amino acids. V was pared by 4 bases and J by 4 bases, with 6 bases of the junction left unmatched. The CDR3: CASSLQGAGNQPQHF. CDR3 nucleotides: TGTGCCAGCAGCCTCCAGGGGGCTGGGAATCAGCCCCAGCATTTT.

The CDR3: CASSVVGGHTDTQYF. Written as DNA, the CDR3 is TGTGCCAGCAGCGTAGTGGGAGGGCACACAGATACGCAGTATTTT. The rearrangement uses TRBV9 and TRBJ2-3; 7 bases line up with TRBD2. Germline CDR1 SGDLS, CDR2 YYNGEE. CDR3 length: 15 residues. V trimming: 0 bases; J trimming: 2 bases; junction bases outside the gene matches: 3.

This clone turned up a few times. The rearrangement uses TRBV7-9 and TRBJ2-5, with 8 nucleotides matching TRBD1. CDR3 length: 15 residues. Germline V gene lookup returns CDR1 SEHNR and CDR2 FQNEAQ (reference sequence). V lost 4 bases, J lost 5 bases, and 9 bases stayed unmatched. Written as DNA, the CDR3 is TGTGCCAGCAGCTCTCGGGACAGGCTTTGGGAGACCCAGTACTTC. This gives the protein CASSSRDRLWETQYF.

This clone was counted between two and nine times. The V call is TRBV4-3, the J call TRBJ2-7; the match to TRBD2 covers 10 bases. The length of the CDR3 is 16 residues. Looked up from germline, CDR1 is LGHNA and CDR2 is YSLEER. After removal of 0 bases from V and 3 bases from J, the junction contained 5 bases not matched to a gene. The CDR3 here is CASSQDEASGSYEQYF. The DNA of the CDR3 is TGCGCCAGCAGCCAAGATGAGGCTAGCGGGAGCTACGAGCAGTACTTC.

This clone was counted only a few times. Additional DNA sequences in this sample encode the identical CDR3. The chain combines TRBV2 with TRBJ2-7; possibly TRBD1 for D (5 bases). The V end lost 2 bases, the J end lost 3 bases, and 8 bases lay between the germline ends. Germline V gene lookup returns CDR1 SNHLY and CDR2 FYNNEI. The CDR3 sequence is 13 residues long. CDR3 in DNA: TGTGCCAGCAGTGAAAGCAGGGACTACGAGCAGTACTTC. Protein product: CASSESRDYEQYF.

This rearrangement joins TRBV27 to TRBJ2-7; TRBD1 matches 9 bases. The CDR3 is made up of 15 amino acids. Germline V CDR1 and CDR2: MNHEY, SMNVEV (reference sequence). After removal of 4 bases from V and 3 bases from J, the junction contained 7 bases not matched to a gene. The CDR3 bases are TGTGCCAGCAGTTACTACGGACAGGGGTTCTACGAGCAGTACTTC. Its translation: CASSYYGQGFYEQYF.

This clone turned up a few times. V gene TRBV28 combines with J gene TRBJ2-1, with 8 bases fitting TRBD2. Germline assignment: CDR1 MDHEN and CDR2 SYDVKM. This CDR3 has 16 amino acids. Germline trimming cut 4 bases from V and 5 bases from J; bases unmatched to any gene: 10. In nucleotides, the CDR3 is TGTGCCAGCAGTTCCCCCGGGACTAGAAATCACAATGAGCAGTTCTTC. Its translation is CASSSPGTRNHNEQFF.

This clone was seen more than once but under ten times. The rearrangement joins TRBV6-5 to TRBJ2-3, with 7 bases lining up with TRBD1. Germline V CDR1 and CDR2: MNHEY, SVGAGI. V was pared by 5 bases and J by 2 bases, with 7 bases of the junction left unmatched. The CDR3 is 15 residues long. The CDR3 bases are TGTGCCAGCAGTGCTAACAGGGGTCCCACAGATACGCAGTATTTT. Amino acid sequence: CASSANRGPTDTQYF.

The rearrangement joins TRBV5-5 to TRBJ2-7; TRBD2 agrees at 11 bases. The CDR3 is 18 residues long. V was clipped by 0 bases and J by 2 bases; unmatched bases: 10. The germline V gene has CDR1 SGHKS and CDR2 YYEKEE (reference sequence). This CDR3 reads CASSLAPLLAGAPYEQYF. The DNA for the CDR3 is TGTGCCAGCAGCTTGGCCCCTCTACTAGCGGGGGCTCCCTACGAGCAGTACTTC.

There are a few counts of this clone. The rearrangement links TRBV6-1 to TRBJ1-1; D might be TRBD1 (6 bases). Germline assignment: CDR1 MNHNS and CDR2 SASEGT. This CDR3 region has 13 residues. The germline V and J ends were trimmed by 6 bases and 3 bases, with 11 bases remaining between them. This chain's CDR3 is CASRREGDTEAFF. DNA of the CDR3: TGTGCCAGCAGGAGGGAGGGGGACACTGAAGCTTTCTTT.

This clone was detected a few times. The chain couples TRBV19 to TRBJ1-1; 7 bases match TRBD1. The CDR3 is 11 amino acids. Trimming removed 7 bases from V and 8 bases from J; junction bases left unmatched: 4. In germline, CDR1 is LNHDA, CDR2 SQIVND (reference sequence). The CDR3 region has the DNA TGTGCCAGTATCCAGGGACAGGAAGCTTTCTTT. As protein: CASIQGQEAFF.

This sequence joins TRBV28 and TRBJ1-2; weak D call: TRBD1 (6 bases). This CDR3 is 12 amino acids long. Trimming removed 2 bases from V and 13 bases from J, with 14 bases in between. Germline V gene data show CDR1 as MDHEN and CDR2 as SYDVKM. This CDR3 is CASSLNDRRATF. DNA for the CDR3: TGTGCCAGCAGTTTAAATGACAGGCGGGCCACCTTC.

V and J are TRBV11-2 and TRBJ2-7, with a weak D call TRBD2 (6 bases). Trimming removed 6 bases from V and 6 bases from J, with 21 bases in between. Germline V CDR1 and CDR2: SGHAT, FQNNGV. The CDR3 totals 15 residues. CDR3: CASSSLTGDDREQYF. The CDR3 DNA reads TGTGCCAGCAGTTCTTTGACGGGAGATGATCGCGAGCAGTACTTC.

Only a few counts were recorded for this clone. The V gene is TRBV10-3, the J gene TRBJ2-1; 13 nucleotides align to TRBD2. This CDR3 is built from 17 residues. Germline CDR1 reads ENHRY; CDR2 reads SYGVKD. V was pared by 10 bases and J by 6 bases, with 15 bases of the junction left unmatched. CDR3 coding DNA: TGTGCCACCGGACTAGCGGGAGACTTTTCGCCTACCAATGAGCAGTTCTTC. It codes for CATGLAGDFSPTNEQFF.

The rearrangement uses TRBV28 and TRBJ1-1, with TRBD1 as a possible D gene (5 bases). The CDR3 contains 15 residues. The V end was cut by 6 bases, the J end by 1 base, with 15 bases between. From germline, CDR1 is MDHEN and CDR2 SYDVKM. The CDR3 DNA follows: TGTGCCAGCAGCGCACCTCGGGGGAAGAACACTGAAGCTTTCTTT. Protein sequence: CASSAPRGKNTEAFF.

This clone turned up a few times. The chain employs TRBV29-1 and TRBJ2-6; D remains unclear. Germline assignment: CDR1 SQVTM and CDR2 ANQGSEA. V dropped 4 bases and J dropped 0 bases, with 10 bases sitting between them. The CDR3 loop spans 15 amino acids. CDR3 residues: CSVGGSFSGANVLTF. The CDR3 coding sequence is TGCAGCGTTGGAGGCAGTTTCTCTGGGGCCAACGTCCTGACTTTC.

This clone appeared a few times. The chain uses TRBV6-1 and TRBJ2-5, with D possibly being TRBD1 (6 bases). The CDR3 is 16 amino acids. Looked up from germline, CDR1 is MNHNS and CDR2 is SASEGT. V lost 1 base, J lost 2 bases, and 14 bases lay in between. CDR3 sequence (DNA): TGTGCCAGCAGTGAAGGGTCTTGGGGGCTGCAAGAGACCCAGTACTTC. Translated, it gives CASSEGSWGLQETQYF.

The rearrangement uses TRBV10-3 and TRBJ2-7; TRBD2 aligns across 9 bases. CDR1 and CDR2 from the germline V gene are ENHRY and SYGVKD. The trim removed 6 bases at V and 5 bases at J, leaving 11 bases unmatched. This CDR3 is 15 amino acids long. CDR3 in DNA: TGTGCCATCAGGAGCGGGGCGACTAGCGGCAACGAGCAGTACTTC. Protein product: CAIRSGATSGNEQYF.

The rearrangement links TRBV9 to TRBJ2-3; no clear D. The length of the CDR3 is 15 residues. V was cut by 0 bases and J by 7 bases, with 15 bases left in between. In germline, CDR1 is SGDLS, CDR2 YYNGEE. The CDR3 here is CASSVGVGPGYTQYF. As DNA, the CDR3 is TGTGCCAGCAGCGTAGGGGTTGGCCCGGGTTATACGCAGTATTTT.

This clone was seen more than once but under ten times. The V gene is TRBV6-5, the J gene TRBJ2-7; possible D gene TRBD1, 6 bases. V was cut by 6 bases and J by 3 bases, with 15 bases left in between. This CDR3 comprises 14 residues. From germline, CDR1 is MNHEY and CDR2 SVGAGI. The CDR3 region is CASSLDKGVYEQYF. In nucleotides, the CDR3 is TGTGCCAGCAGCCTGGACAAGGGGGTCTACGAGCAGTACTTC.

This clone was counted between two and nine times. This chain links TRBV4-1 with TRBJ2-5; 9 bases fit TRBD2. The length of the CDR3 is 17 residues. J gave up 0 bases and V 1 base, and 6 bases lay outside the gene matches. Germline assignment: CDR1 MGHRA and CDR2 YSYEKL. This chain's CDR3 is CASSQGRAGGNQETQYF. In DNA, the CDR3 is TGCGCCAGCAGCCAAGGAAGAGCGGGAGGAAACCAAGAGACCCAGTACTTC.

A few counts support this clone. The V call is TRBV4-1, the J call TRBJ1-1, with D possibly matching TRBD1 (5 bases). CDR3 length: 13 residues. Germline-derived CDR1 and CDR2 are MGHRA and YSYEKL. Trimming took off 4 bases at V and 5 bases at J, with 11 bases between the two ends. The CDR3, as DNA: TGCGCCAGCAGCCTTCAGGGTTGGACTGAAGCTTTCTTT. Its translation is CASSLQGWTEAFF.

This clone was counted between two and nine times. In DNA form, the CDR3 reads TGTGCCAGCAGTTTGGACGGGAGTCGGGGCTACACCTTC. Its protein is CASSLDGSRGYTF. The chain joins TRBV6-6 to TRBJ1-2, with no clear D. CDR1 is MNHNY, CDR2 SVGAGI, per germline (reference sequence). The CDR3 runs to 13 residues. The V end was cut by 4 bases, the J end by 8 bases, with 14 bases between.

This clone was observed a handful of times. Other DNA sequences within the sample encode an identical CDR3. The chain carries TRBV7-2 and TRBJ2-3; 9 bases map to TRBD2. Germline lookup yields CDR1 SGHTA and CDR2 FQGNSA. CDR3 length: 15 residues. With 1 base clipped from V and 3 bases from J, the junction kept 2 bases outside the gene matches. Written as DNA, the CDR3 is TGTGCCAGCAGCTTAGTGGCGGGAGGGACAGATACGCAGTATTTT. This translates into CASSLVAGGTDTQYF.

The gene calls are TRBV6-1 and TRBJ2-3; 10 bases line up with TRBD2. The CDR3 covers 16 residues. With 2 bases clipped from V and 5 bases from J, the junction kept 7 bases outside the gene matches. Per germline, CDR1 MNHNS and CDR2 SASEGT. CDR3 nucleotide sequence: TGTGCCAGCAGTGAATATCCTAGCGGGAGTGGAGATACGCAGTATTTT. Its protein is CASSEYPSGSGDTQYF.

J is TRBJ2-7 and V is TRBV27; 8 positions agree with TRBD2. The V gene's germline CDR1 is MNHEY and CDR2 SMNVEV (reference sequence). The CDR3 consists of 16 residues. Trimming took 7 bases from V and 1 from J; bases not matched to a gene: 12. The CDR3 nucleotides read TGTGCCAGCACCAGTTTCCTTAGCGGGACTTCCTACGAGCAGTACGTC. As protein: CASTSFLSGTSYEQYV.

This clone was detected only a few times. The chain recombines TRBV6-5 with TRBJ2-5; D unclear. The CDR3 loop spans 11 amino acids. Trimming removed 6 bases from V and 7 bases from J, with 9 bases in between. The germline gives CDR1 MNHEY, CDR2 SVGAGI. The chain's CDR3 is CASSALGTQYF. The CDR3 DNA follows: TGTGCCAGCAGCGCCCTCGGGACCCAGTACTTC.